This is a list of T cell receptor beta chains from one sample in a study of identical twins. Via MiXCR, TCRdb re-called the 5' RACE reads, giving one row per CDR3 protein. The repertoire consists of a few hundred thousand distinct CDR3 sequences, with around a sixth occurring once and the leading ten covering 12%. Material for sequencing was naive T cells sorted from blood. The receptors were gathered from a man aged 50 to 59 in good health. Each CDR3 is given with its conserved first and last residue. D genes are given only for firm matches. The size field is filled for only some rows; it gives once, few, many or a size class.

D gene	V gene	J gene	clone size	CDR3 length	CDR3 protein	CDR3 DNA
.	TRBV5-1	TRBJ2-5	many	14	CASSFSTDQETQYF	TGCGCCAGCAGCTTCTCGACAGACCAAGAGACCCAGTACTTC
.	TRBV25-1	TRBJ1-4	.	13	CASSGGGGEKLFF	TGTGCCAGCAGTGGAGGCGGGGGTGAAAAACTGTTTTTT
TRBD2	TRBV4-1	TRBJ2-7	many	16	CASSRLTSLHTYEQYF	TGCGCCAGCAGCCGCCTGACTAGCCTACACACCTACGAGCAGTACTTC
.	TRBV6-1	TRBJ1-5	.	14	CASSEMGSNQPQHF	TGTGCCAGCAGTGAAATGGGTAGCAATCAGCCCCAGCATTTT
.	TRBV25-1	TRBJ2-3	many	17	CASREIRAPEGTDTQYF	TGTGCCAGCAGAGAAATAAGGGCACCGGAGGGCACAGATACGCAGTATTTT
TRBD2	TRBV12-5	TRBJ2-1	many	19	CASGLGTSGSKEGFNEQFF	TGTGCTAGTGGTTTGGGGACTAGCGGGAGTAAAGAGGGTTTTAATGAGCAGTTCTTC
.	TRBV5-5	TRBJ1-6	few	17	CASNLRVGTVNNSPLHF	TGTGCCAGCAACCTGAGGGTAGGGACGGTAAATAATTCACCCCTCCACTTT
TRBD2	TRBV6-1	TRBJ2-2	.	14	CASRGGSDTGELFF	TGTGCCAGCAGGGGGGGGAGCGACACCGGGGAGCTGTTTTTT
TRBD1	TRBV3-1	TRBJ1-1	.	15	CASSHDRDRKDEAFF	TGTGCCAGCAGCCACGACCGGGACAGGAAGGATGAAGCTTTCTTT
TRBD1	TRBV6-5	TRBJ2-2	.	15	CASSYSGTGSGELFF	TGTGCCAGCAGTTACTCCGGGACAGGGTCCGGGGAGCTGTTTTTT
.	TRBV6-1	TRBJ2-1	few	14	CASRPRTTYNEQFF	TGTGCCAGCAGGCCCAGGACTACCTACAATGAGCAGTTCTTC
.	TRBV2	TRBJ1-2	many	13	CASSEAGPYGYTF	TGTGCCAGCAGTGAGGCGGGCCCCTATGGCTACACCTTC
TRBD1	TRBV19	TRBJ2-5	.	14	CASSSGTGKRPQYF	TGTGCCAGTAGTAGCGGGACAGGGAAGAGACCCCAGTACTTC